This entry concerns a single T cell receptor (beta chain). Its antigen is still unknown. The sample is drawn from a study of shared clonotypes between healthy human individuals. Researchers ran the assay at a deep level. TCRdb keeps only in-frame clones here, not all; method: immunoSEQ multiplex PCR. The sample holds about 680,000 clones; 92% are singletons and the top ten take 24%. Whole-study results and caveats: Clonotypes which were not shared had lower generation probabilities than clonotypes that all four donors shared. Blood was the sole source, and tissue repertoires probably differ. A few donors held approximately 5% of naive CD4 clonotypes in common.

This CDR3 is built from 17 residues. Trimming cost V 4 bases and J 8 bases; bases outside gene matches: 16. Per the germline V gene, CDR1 is SGHRS and CDR2 is YFSETQ. Selected positively for CCR7 and CD45RO-negative, naive CD8 cells excluded terminally differentiated effector memory CD45RA+ cells. This clonotype was sampled from a man aged 25 to 40 in good health. V is TRBV5-1 and J is TRBJ1-4, with 8 nucleotides matching TRBD1. Sequenced sample: naive CD8+ T cells sorted from blood. This chain's CDR3 is CASSLTGTGTGAEKLFF. The DNA for the CDR3 is TGCGCCAGCAGCCTAACCGGGACAGGTACCGGAGCCGAAAAACTGTTTTTT. Variable domain in full (rest from reference TRBV5-1 and TRBJ1-4): KAGVTQTPRYLIKTRGQQVTLSCSPISGHRSVSWYQQTPGQGLQFLFEYFSETQRNKGNFPGRFSGRQFSNSRSEMNVSTLELGDSALYLCASSLTGTGTGAEKLFFGSGTQLSVL.